The source of this TCR beta chain is a study of a mutant IDH1 vaccine in newly diagnosed glioma. Study details: First vaccine doses came 4-6 weeks after radiotherapy alone, or with temozolomide cycles.

Losses at the gene ends were 7 bases for V and 5 bases for J; bases not matched to a gene: 7. CDR1 is LNHNV and CDR2 is YYDKDF in the germline V gene (reference sequence). The length of the CDR3 is 14 residues. Worth noting for this clone: Its antigen remains unknown.

Time point reported: week 5, during vaccination. Each vaccine dose was 300 ug of mutant IDH1 20-mer peptide, with topical imiquimod. The astrocytomas were IDH1-mutant, ATRX-negative, and WHO grade 3 or 4. Data came from immunoSEQ multiplex PCR; TCRdb stores just in-frame clones and leaves some out. Among about 54,000 clones listed, about 86% were seen once. The specimen comprised PBMCs, sampled from a glioma patient whose treatment included an IDH1 peptide vaccine. This receptor was taken from a man aged 25-45 years with glioma. V and J are TRBV15 and TRBJ1-4, with 7 positions matching TRBD1. The CDR3 DNA follows: TGTGCCACCAAACCGGGACAGACAAATGAAAAACTGTTTTTT. Protein product: CATKPGQTNEKLFF.